This paragraph reports one TCR beta chain. Its antigen is not identified. The length of the CDR3 is 16 residues. Germline-derived CDR1 and CDR2 are MRHNA and SNTAGT. The V end was cut by 3 bases, the J end by 2 bases, with 14 bases between. Some clones are missing from TCRdb's copy, which holds only in-frame ones; the method was immunoSEQ multiplex PCR. The table has approximately 28,000 clones, about 85% seen once. This sample is part of a study of monozygotic twins with cystic fibrosis. Broader study findings: In 13 of 16 pairs, V gene usage was closest to the co-twin's. Age, concordance and disease severity did not associate with shared CDR3 numbers. Nucleotide-identical clonotype sharing was significantly higher within monozygotic CF twin pairs than between unrelated CF individuals. Low clonality (median about 0.0095) suggested a mostly naive repertoire.

Sequenced: blood. This sequence was found in a girl under 10 years old with cystic fibrosis. The chain recombines TRBV6-4 with TRBJ2-1, with TRBD2 as a possible D gene (5 bases). The CDR3 nucleotides read TGTGCCAGCAGTGAGGATCGAGCGGTACCCTACAATGAGCAGTTCTTC. Its protein product is CASSEDRAVPYNEQFF.